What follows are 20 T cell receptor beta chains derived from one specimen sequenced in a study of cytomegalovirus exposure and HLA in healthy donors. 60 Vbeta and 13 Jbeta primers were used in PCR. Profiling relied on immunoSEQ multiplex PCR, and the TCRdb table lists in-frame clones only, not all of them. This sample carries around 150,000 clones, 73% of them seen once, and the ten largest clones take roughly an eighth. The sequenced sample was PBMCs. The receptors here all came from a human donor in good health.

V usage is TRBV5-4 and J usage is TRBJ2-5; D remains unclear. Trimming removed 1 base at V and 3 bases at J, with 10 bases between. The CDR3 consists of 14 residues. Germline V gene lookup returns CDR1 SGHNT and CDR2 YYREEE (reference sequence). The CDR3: CASSLSENKETQYF. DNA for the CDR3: TGTGCCAGCAGCTTGTCGGAGAATAAAGAGACCCAGTACTTC.

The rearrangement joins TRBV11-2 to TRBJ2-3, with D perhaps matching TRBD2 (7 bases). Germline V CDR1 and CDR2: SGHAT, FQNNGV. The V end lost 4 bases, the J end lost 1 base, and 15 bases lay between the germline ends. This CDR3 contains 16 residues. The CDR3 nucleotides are TGTGCCAGCAGCTCGGTGGGGGGGCCTCGCACAGATACGCAGTATTTT. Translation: CASSSVGGPRTDTQYF.

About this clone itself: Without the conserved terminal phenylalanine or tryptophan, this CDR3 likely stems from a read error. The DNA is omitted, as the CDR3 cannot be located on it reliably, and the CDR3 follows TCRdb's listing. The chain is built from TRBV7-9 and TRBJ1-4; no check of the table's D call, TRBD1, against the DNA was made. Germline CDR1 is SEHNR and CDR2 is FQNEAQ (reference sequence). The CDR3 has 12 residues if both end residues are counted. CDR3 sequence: CASSLAGGQGHG.

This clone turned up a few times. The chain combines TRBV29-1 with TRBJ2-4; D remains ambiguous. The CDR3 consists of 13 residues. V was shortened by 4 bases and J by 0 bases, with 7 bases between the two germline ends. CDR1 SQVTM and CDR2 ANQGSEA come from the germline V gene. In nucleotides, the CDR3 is TGCAGCGTTGGGGCCTTAGCCAAAAACATTCAGTACTTC. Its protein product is CSVGALAKNIQYF.

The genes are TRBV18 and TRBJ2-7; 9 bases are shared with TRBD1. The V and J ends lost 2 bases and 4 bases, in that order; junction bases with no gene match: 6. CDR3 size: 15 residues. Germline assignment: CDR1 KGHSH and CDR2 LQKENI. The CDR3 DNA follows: TGTGCCAGCTCACCAGGACCGGGACAGGGTTACGAGCAGTACTTC. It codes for CASSPGPGQGYEQYF.

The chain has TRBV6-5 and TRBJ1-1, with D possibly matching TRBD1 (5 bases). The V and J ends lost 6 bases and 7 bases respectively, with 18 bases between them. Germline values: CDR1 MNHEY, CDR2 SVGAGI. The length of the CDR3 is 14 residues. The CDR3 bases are TGTGCCAGCAGAGGGGATACACAAGGAAGTGAAGCTTTCTTT. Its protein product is CASRGDTQGSEAFF.

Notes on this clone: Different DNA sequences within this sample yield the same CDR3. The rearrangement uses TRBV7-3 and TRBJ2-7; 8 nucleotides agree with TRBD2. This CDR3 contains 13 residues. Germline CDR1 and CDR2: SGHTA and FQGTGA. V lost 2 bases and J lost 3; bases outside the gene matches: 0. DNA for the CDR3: TGTGCCAGCAGCTTAGCGGGAGGCTACGAGCAGTACTTC. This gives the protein CASSLAGGYEQYF.

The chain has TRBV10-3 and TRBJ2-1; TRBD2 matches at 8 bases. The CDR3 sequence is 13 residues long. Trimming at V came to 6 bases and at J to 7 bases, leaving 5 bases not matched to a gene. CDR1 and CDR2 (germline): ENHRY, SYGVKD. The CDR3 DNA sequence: TGTGCCATCAGCCCGGGACTAGGTAATGAGCAGTTCTTC. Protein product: CAISPGLGNEQFF.

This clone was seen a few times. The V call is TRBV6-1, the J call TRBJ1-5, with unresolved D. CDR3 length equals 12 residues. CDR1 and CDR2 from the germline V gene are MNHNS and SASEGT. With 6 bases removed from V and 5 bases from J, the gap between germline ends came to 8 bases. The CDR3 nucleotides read TGTGCCAGCAGGAGAGAATATCAGCCCCAGCATTTT. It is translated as CASRREYQPQHF.

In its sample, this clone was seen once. CDR3 in amino acids: CASNDRQGRNEQFF. DNA for the CDR3: TGTGCCAGCAACGATAGACAGGGTAGGAATGAGCAGTTCTTC. This sequence joins TRBV19 and TRBJ2-1; TRBD1 matches at 7 bases. With V trimmed by 9 bases and J by 7 bases, 12 bases remained unmatched. Germline V lookup: CDR1 LNHDA, CDR2 SQIVND (reference sequence). This CDR3 contains 14 residues.

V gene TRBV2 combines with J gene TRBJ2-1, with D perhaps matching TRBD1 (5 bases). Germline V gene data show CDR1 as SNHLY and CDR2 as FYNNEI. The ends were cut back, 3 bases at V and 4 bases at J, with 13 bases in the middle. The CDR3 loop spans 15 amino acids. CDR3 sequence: CASSDMDMLYNEQFF. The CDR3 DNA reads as TGTGCCAGCAGTGACATGGACATGTTATACAATGAGCAGTTCTTC.

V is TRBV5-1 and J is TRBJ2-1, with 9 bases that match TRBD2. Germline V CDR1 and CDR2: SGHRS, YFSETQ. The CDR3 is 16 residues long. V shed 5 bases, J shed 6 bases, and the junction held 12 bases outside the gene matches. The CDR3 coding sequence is TGCGCCAGCAGTCTTTTTAGCGGGGGAGCGCCCAATGAGCAGTTCTTC. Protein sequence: CASSLFSGGAPNEQFF.

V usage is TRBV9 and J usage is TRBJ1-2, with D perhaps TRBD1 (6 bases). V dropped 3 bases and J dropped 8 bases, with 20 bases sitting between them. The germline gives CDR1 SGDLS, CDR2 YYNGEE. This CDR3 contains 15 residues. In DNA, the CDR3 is TGTGCCAGCAGCGCACAGGACAGACAAGCTGGCGGCTACACCTTC. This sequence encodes CASSAQDRQAGGYTF.

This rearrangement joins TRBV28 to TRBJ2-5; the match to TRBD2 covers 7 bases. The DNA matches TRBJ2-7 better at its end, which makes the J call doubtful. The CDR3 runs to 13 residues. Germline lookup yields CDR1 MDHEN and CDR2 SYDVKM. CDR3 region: CASSLAGEHEQYF. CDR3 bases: TGTGCCAGCAGTCTCGCGGGGGAGCACGAGCAGTACTTC.

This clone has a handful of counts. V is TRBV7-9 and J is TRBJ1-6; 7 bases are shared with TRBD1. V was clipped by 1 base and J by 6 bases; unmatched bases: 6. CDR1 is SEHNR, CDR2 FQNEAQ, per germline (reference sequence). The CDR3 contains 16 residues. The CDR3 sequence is CASSLGQGNGNSPLHF. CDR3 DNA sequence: TGTGCCAGCAGCTTAGGACAGGGAAACGGTAATTCACCCCTCCACTTT.

The CDR3 bases are TGTGCCAGCAGCCAGGGAGTTCGGGGACAGCGCCGCTCTGGAAACACCATATATTTT. Protein sequence: CASSQGVRGQRRSGNTIYF. The chain links TRBV14 to TRBJ1-3, with 7 bases that match TRBD1. The germline gives CDR1 SGHDN, CDR2 FVKESK. The CDR3 loop spans 19 amino acids. The trim removed 3 bases at V and 0 bases at J, leaving 14 bases unmatched.

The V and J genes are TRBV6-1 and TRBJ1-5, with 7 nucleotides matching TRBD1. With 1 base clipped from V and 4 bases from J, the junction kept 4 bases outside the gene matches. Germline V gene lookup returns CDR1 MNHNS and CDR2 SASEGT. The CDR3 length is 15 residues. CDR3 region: CASSEGPGGNQPQHF. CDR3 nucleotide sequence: TGTGCCAGCAGTGAAGGTCCAGGGGGGAATCAGCCCCAGCATTTT.

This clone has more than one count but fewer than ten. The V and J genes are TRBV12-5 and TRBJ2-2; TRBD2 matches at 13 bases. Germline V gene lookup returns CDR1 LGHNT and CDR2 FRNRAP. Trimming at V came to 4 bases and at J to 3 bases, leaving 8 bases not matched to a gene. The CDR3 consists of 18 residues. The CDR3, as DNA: TGTGCTAGTGGTTACAATCCGGGACTAGCGGGATACACCGGGGAGCTGTTTTTT. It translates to CASGYNPGLAGYTGELFF.

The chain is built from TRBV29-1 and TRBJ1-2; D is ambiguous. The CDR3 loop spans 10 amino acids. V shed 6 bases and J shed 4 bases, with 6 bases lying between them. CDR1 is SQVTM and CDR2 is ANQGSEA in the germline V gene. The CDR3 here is CSVRLYGYTF. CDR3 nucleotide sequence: TGCAGCGTCCGACTCTATGGCTACACCTTC. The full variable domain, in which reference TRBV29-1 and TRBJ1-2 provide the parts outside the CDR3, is SAVISQKPSRDICQRGTSLTIQCQVDSQVTMMFWYRQQPGQSLTLIATANQGSEATYESGFVIDKFPISRPNLTFSTLTVSNMSPEDSSIYLCSVRLYGYTFGSGTRLTVV.

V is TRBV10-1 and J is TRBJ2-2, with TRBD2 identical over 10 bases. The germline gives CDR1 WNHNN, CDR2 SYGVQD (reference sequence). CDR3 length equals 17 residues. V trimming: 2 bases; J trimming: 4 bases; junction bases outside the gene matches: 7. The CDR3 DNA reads TGCGCCAGCAGTGAGAGGCTAGCGGGAGTTGGCACCGGGGAGCTGTTTTTT. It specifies CASSERLAGVGTGELFF.